The 21 T cell receptor beta chains given below trace back to one sample, sequenced in a study of early T cells in non-severe SARS-CoV-2 infection. One entry per CDR3 protein, called by TCRdb with MiXCR from the 5' RACE reads. The table includes 98,000 or so distinct CDR3 sequences, 9.5% to 13% detected once. Sequenced sample: whole blood. The receptors derive from an adult who was a healthcare worker with PCR-confirmed SARS-CoV-2 infection or an uninfected control (not recorded which).

This clonotype was recorded at least ten times. CDR3 DNA sequence: TGTGCCAGCAGGGAGGACAGGGTGGCCACCGGGGAGCTGTTTTTT. This encodes CASREDRVATGELFF. The chain carries TRBV2 and TRBJ2-2, with 8 bases fitting TRBD1. Germline lookup yields CDR1 SNHLY and CDR2 FYNNEI. The CDR3 loop spans 15 amino acids. V lost 6 bases to trimming and J lost 4 bases; unmatched junction nucleotides: 7.

At least ten counts were recorded for this clonotype. J is TRBJ2-2 and V is TRBV7-2; no definite D call. Per germline, CDR1 SGHTA and CDR2 FQGNSA. The CDR3 spans 14 residues. Trimming took off 6 bases at V and 3 bases at J, with 11 bases between the two ends. The CDR3 spells CASRPTGYTGELFF. The CDR3 coding sequence is TGTGCCAGCAGGCCGACTGGTTACACCGGGGAGCTGTTTTTT.

This clonotype was detected ten times or more. This rearrangement joins TRBV12-3 or TRBV12-4 to TRBJ1-5, with TRBD1 matching over 8 bases. This CDR3 is 16 amino acids long. With 6 bases clipped from V and 5 bases from J, the junction kept 12 bases outside the gene matches. CDR3 DNA sequence: TGTGCCAGCAGCGGACAGGGAATGGGGTCCTATCAGCCCCAGCATTTT. This sequence encodes CASSGQGMGSYQPQHF.

This chain uses TRBV3-1 with TRBJ2-5; TRBD2 matches 8 bases. V lost 3 bases and J lost 5; bases outside the gene matches: 5. Germline V gene sequence: CDR1 LGHDT, CDR2 YNNKEL (reference sequence). The CDR3 runs 14 residues. The CDR3 DNA reads as TGTGCCAGCAGCCATCCGGGGGGGGTGGAGACCCAGTACTTC. Protein: CASSHPGGVETQYF.

This clonotype was seen a few times. This chain links TRBV6-6 with TRBJ2-5; TRBD2 agrees at 7 bases. CDR3 length: 13 residues. V gave up 2 bases and J gave up 5 bases; unmatched junction bases: 2. Germline V gene lookup returns CDR1 MNHNY and CDR2 SVGAGI (reference sequence). The CDR3 DNA is TGTGCCAGCAGTTACGCGGGAGTGGAGACCCAGTACTTC. It is translated as CASSYAGVETQYF.

This chain uses TRBV29-1 with TRBJ2-1, with 7 bases matching TRBD2. V shed 5 bases, J shed 10 bases, and the junction held 8 bases outside the gene matches. The CDR3 contains 12 residues. Germline V gene sequence: CDR1 SQVTM, CDR2 ANQGSEA. DNA for the CDR3: TGCAGCGTTAGTTGGCTAGCGGACGAGCAGTTCTTC. Translating it yields CSVSWLADEQFF.

This clonotype was seen repeatedly, ten times or more. This chain links TRBV10-3 with TRBJ2-4; tentatively, D is TRBD2 (6 bases). This CDR3 contains 20 residues. CDR1 and CDR2 (germline): ENHRY, SYGVKD. V shed 0 bases and J shed 6 bases, with 27 bases lying between them. CDR3 DNA sequence: TGTGCCATCAGTGAGTCACCCGAACTAGCCCGGGCCCCTTGGTTAAACATTCAGTACTTC. It yields the protein CAISESPELARAPWLNIQYF.

This clonotype was observed at least ten times. V usage is TRBV14 and J usage is TRBJ2-1; no clear D gene. Trimming shortened V by 5 bases and J by 5 bases, and 10 bases separated the two germline ends. The CDR3 spans 13 residues. In germline, CDR1 is SGHDN, CDR2 FVKESK. CDR3 bases: TGTGCCAGCAGCAATCGGGCCCACAATGAGCAGTTCTTC. Amino acid sequence: CASSNRAHNEQFF.

This clonotype has more than one count but fewer than ten. The chain links TRBV28 to TRBJ1-1, with D possibly matching TRBD1 (5 bases). The V end lost 5 bases, the J end lost 8 bases, and 15 bases lay between the germline ends. This CDR3 contains 13 residues. Looked up from germline, CDR1 is MDHEN and CDR2 is SYDVKM. DNA of the CDR3: TGTGCCAGCAGTAAAAAGCCCAGGGCGGAAGCTTTCTTT. Protein sequence: CASSKKPRAEAFF.

This chain links TRBV5-4 with TRBJ1-3; no reliable D call. Germline lookup yields CDR1 SGHNT and CDR2 YYREEE (reference sequence). This CDR3 spans 16 amino acids. V was clipped by 3 bases and J by 0 bases, with 13 bases between them. The CDR3 DNA reads as TGTGCCAGCAGCTCGGGCGGCACCCACTCTGGAAACACCATATATTTT. This sequence encodes CASSSGGTHSGNTIYF. The full variable domain, in which reference TRBV5-4 and TRBJ1-3 provide the parts outside the CDR3, is ETGVTQSPTHLIKTRGQQVTLRCSSQSGHNTVSWYQQALGQGPQFIFQYYREEENGRGNFPPRFSGLQFPNYSSELNVNALELDDSALYLCASSSGGTHSGNTIYFGEGSWLTVV.

This clonotype was counted only a few times. The rearrangement uses TRBV7-2 and TRBJ2-4, with D unresolved. The length of the CDR3 is 15 residues. CDR1 and CDR2 (germline): SGHTA, FQGNSA. Trimming cost V 4 bases and J 0 bases, with 10 bases left between them. CDR3 region: CASSYQSLAKNIQYF. The CDR3 DNA is TGTGCCAGCAGCTACCAGAGTCTAGCCAAAAACATTCAGTACTTC. Full variable domain (rest looked up from reference TRBV7-2 and TRBJ2-4): GAGVSQSPSNKVTEKGKDVELRCDPISGHTALYWYRQSLGQGLEFLIYFQGNSAPDKSGLPSDRFSAERTGGSVSTLTIQRTQQEDSAVYLCASSYQSLAKNIQYFGAGTRLSVL.

This clonotype has a count of ten or more. The chain links TRBV24-1 to TRBJ2-1; 12 bases line up with TRBD2. The ends lost 1 base at V and 4 bases at J; junction bases unmatched: 7. From germline, CDR1 is KGHDR and CDR2 SFDVKD. The CDR3 is 18 residues long. CDR3 in amino acids: CATSDFASGGARYNEQFF. In DNA form, the CDR3 reads TGTGCCACCAGTGATTTTGCTAGCGGGGGGGCCAGGTACAATGAGCAGTTCTTC.

The table lists this clonotype with many counts. The genes are TRBV12-3 or TRBV12-4 and TRBJ1-6; 8 positions match TRBD1. This CDR3 is built from 15 residues. Germline trimming cut 8 bases from V and 9 bases from J; bases unmatched to any gene: 12. The CDR3 reads CASGSGQGVTSPLHF. In nucleotides, the CDR3 is TGTGCCAGCGGTTCAGGACAGGGCGTTACTTCACCCCTCCACTTT.

This clonotype has more than one count but fewer than ten. The gene calls are TRBV20-1 and TRBJ2-1, with D perhaps being TRBD1 or TRBD2 (7 bases each). The CDR3 is 19 amino acids. The germline V gene encodes CDR1 DFQATT and CDR2 SNEGSKA (reference sequence). V was pared by 1 base and J by 4 bases, with 26 bases between. CDR3 protein: CSARGSGREGVQGYNEQFF. CDR3 DNA sequence: TGCAGTGCTAGAGGATCGGGGAGGGAGGGCGTACAGGGGTACAATGAGCAGTTCTTC.

This clonotype was observed a handful of times. The DNA of the CDR3 is TGTGCCAGCAGTCTACCCCTTCGCTATGGCTACACCTTC. Residues: CASSLPLRYGYTF. The rearrangement links TRBV28 to TRBJ1-2, with D hard to call. V was clipped by 5 bases and J by 4 bases, with 11 bases between them. This CDR3 is 13 amino acids long. CDR1 and CDR2 (germline): MDHEN, SYDVKM.

With respect to this clonotype: A single base separates this from a much larger clone, so it may be a read error. The rearrangement uses TRBV12-3 or TRBV12-4 and TRBJ2-3, with 7 bases matching TRBD2. This CDR3 has 14 residues. The CDR3 DNA sequence: TGTGCCAGCAGCCCCCGCCGGGAGGCCGGTACGGAGTATTTT. Translating gives CASSPRREAGTEYF.

Regarding this clonotype: It may be a read error: a sequence one base away is much more abundant. V usage is TRBV9 and J usage is TRBJ2-6; 10 positions match TRBD1. The germline gives CDR1 SGDLS, CDR2 YYNGEE. The CDR3 runs 18 residues. This chain's CDR3 is CASSSRDRGKNGGNVLTF. Here the CDR3 DNA reads TGTGCCAGCAGCTCCCGGGACAGGGGTAAGAATGGGGGCAACGTCCTGACTTTC.

Many counts were recorded for this clonotype. J is TRBJ1-5 and V is TRBV18; D gene uncertain. CDR3 size: 15 residues. The germline V gene encodes CDR1 KGHSH and CDR2 LQKENI. Trimming shortened V by 3 bases and J by 0 bases, and 9 bases separated the two germline ends. CDR3 sequence: CASSPGSNSNQPQHF. Here the CDR3 DNA reads TGTGCCAGCTCACCCGGGTCAAATAGCAATCAGCCCCAGCATTTT.

In this sample, this clonotype turned up many times. This rearrangement joins TRBV20-1 to TRBJ1-2; no clear D gene. CDR3 length: 15 amino acids. CDR1 is DFQATT, CDR2 SNEGSKA, per germline (reference sequence). The germline V and J ends were trimmed by 0 bases and 6 bases, with 17 bases remaining between them. The CDR3 nucleotides read TGCAGTGCTAGAGAGGACGGCTACGATGACAATGGCTACACCTTC. Amino acids: CSAREDGYDDNGYTF.

The CDR3 protein is CASSVGPKGLQETQYF. The CDR3 DNA follows: TGTGCCAGCAGCGTAGGACCCAAGGGGCTCCAAGAGACCCAGTACTTC. This chain uses TRBV9 with TRBJ2-5; tentative D call: TRBD1 (5 bases). V lost 0 bases, J lost 1 base, and 13 bases lay in between. The CDR3 extends over 16 amino acids. Germline values: CDR1 SGDLS, CDR2 YYNGEE.

This sequence joins TRBV27 and TRBJ2-6; D call uncertain. This CDR3 contains 14 residues. Trimming cost V 6 bases and J 1 base, with 7 bases left between them. Germline-derived CDR1 and CDR2 are MNHEY and SMNVEV (reference sequence). The CDR3 is CASSKFSGANVLTF. CDR3 DNA sequence: TGTGCCAGCAGCAAATTTTCTGGGGCCAACGTCCTGACTTTC.